This passage covers 3 T cell receptor beta chains from one sample sequenced in a study of neurological immune-mediated disorders. TCRdb redid the calling of the 5' RACE reads with MiXCR, one entry per CDR3 protein. This table has 30,000 to 45,000 distinct CDR3 sequences, 11% appearing once. What was sequenced was CD4+ T cells from blood. Every receptor here comes from a woman aged 25-40 years with HTLV-1-associated myelopathy (HAM/TSP).

This clonotype was seen many times. This sequence joins TRBV20-1 and TRBJ1-3; D is unresolved. There are 13 residues in the CDR3. Trimming left V 1 base short and J 0 bases short, with 4 bases between. Germline CDR1 reads DFQATT; CDR2 reads SNEGSKA (reference sequence). The CDR3 DNA reads as TGCAGTGCTAGAGCGGGCTCTGGAAACACCATATATTTT. The encoded protein is CSARAGSGNTIYF.

This clonotype has a count of ten or more. This chain joins TRBV7-6 and TRBJ1-3, with TRBD1 as a possible D gene (5 bases). V gave up 5 bases and J gave up 3 bases, with 17 bases separating them. This CDR3 is 16 amino acids long. CDR1 is SGHVS and CDR2 is FNYEAQ in the germline V gene. This CDR3 reads CASSPGKDRGGNTIYF. In DNA, the CDR3 is TGTGCCAGCAGCCCCGGAAAGGATAGGGGTGGAAACACCATATATTTT. The full variable domain, completed using reference TRBV7-6 and TRBJ1-3, is GAGVSQSPRYKVTKRGQDVALRCDPISGHVSLYWYRQALGQGPEFLTYFNYEAQQDKSGLPNDRFSAERPEGSISTLTIQRTEQRDSAMYRCASSPGKDRGGNTIYFGEGSWLTVV.

This clonotype was detected ten times or more. The V call is TRBV20-1, the J call TRBJ1-5; D is unresolved. The ends were cut back, 2 bases at V and 4 bases at J, with 9 bases in the middle. Looked up from germline, CDR1 is DFQATT and CDR2 is SNEGSKA (reference sequence). The CDR3 contains 13 residues. The CDR3 loop reads CSARTAVNQPQHF. The CDR3 DNA reads as TGCAGTGCTAGAACTGCGGTTAATCAGCCCCAGCATTTT.